These 16 T cell receptor beta chains were all obtained from the same sample, sequenced in a study of blood T cell repertoires in COVID-19. Method: immunoSEQ multiplex PCR; TCRdb's copy keeps in-frame clones and lacks some. Found here are tens of thousands of clones, 60% to 85% of them singletons; the top ten hold 9.5% to 10%. The sequencing input was peripheral blood. The receptors were sampled from a human donor in a cohort sampled during active COVID-19.

This rearrangement joins TRBV6-5 to TRBJ2-6; 7 bases line up with TRBD1. The ends lost 6 bases at V and 2 bases at J; junction bases unmatched: 4. From germline, CDR1 is MNHEY and CDR2 SVGAGI. CDR3 size: 15 residues. The CDR3 sequence is CASSLDRAGANVLTF. The CDR3 nucleotides read TGTGCCAGCAGCCTCGACAGGGCTGGGGCCAACGTCCTGACTTTC.

J is TRBJ2-2 and V is TRBV4-3; D possibly corresponds to TRBD1 (6 bases). The CDR3 is 15 amino acids. Germline V gives CDR1 LGHNA, CDR2 YSLEER. The V end was cut by 2 bases, the J end by 4 bases, with 11 bases between. The CDR3 sequence is CASSQPGHPTGELFF. The DNA for the CDR3 is TGCGCCAGCAGCCAACCGGGACATCCCACCGGGGAGCTGTTTTTT.

The chain has TRBV4-1 and TRBJ1-2, with no clear D. This CDR3 contains 14 residues. V shed 4 bases and J shed 0 bases, with 9 bases lying between them. The V gene's germline CDR1 is MGHRA and CDR2 YSYEKL. CDR3 nucleotides: TGCGCCAGCAGCCCCGTAATTCCTAACTATGGCTACACCTTC. Its translation is CASSPVIPNYGYTF.

This clone appeared once. This chain links TRBV10-3 with TRBJ2-7; TRBD2 agrees at 12 bases. V shed 4 bases, J shed 3 bases, and the junction held 7 bases outside the gene matches. CDR3 length equals 16 residues. The germline CDR1 and CDR2 sequences are ENHRY and SYGVKD. CDR3 amino acids: CAISAFPGLAGYEQYF. In DNA, the CDR3 is TGTGCCATCAGTGCGTTCCCGGGACTAGCGGGCTACGAGCAGTACTTC.

This rearrangement joins TRBV11-2 to TRBJ1-1; 8 nucleotides align to TRBD1. The germline V gene encodes CDR1 SGHAT and CDR2 FQNNGV. CDR3 length equals 16 residues. The junction had 8 bases not matched to a gene; V was cut back by 5 bases and J by 0 bases. In nucleotides, the CDR3 is TGTGCCAGCAGCATCAGACAGGGGTTCATGAACACTGAAGCTTTCTTT. Translation: CASSIRQGFMNTEAFF.

The chain recombines TRBV6-1 with TRBJ2-7, with 7 positions matching TRBD1. Per the germline V gene, CDR1 is MNHNS and CDR2 is SASEGT. This CDR3 region has 16 residues. J gave up 0 bases and V 4 bases, and 9 bases lay outside the gene matches. The CDR3 spells CASSVPTGASSYEQYF. Written as DNA, the CDR3 is TGTGCCAGCAGTGTACCAACAGGGGCCAGCTCCTACGAGCAGTACTTC.

This clone was recorded only once. The chain recombines TRBV15 with TRBJ1-3; no clear D gene. CDR1 LNHNV and CDR2 YYDKDF come from the germline V gene (reference sequence). The V gene lost 1 base and the J gene lost 3 bases, with 10 bases spanning the gap. The CDR3 length is 15 residues. In DNA, the CDR3 is TGTGCCACCAGCAGAGTTTGGGCTGGTGGAAACACCATATATTTT. Its translation is CATSRVWAGGNTIYF.

This rearrangement joins TRBV5-1 to TRBJ1-1; D gene ambiguous. CDR3 length equals 14 residues. Trimming left V 1 base short and J 0 bases short, with 7 bases between. CDR1 and CDR2 (germline): SGHRS, YFSETQ. CDR3 nucleotides: TGCGCCAGCAGCTTGCAATTCATGAACACTGAAGCTTTCTTT. It encodes CASSLQFMNTEAFF.

A few counts support this clone. J is TRBJ2-5 and V is TRBV29-1; D gene ambiguous. The germline V gene has CDR1 SQVTM and CDR2 ANQGSEA. Trimming removed 2 bases at V and 4 bases at J, with 8 bases between. This CDR3 is 12 amino acids long. CDR3 coding DNA: TGCAGCGTTGAACAGAAGTCAGAGACCCAGTACTTC. Its translation is CSVEQKSETQYF.

The rearrangement joins TRBV7-8 to TRBJ1-3; the D gene is possibly TRBD1 (5 bases). CDR3 size: 14 residues. The germline CDR1 and CDR2 sequences are SGHVS and FQNEAQ. V was clipped by 5 bases and J by 2 bases, with 10 bases between them. The CDR3 is CASSPRTTGNTIYF. The CDR3, as DNA: TGTGCCAGCAGCCCCCGGACAACTGGAAACACCATATATTTT. The whole variable domain, filled in from reference TRBV7-8 and TRBJ1-3, reads GAGVSQSPRYKVAKRGQDVALRCDPISGHVSLFWYQQALGQGPEFLTYFQNEAQLDKSGLPSDRFFAERPEGSVSTLKIQRTQQEDSAVYLCASSPRTTGNTIYFGEGSWLTVV.

This clone appeared a single time. V usage is TRBV14 and J usage is TRBJ2-7; D is unclear. Between the trimmed V and J ends, which lost 3 bases and 6 bases, there was a span of 6 bases. This CDR3 spans 11 amino acids. Per the germline V gene, CDR1 is SGHDN and CDR2 is FVKESK. The CDR3 is CASSQASEQYF. Here the CDR3 DNA reads TGTGCCAGCAGCCAGGCAAGCGAGCAGTACTTC.

The chain carries TRBV3-1 (or the pseudogene TRBV3-2) and TRBJ1-6; D gene ambiguous. Between the trimmed V and J ends, which lost 4 bases and 2 bases, there was a span of 12 bases. Germline loops: CDR1 LGHDT, CDR2 YNNKEL (reference sequence). The CDR3 sequence is 16 residues long. CDR3 coding DNA: TGTGCCAGCAGCCCGGGATATGGGCCCTATAATTCACCCCTCCACTTT. It encodes CASSPGYGPYNSPLHF.

This chain joins TRBV4-3 and TRBJ1-6; D ambiguous. Germline-derived CDR1 and CDR2 are LGHNA and YSLEER. CDR3 length: 13 residues. Trimming stripped 4 bases from V and 8 bases from J, with 9 bases between. The CDR3 here is CASSRISDSPLHF. The CDR3 nucleotides read TGCGCCAGCAGCCGAATCAGTGATTCACCCCTCCACTTT.

The V gene is TRBV25-1, the J gene TRBJ2-4, with a possible D match to TRBD2 (7 bases). The CDR3 covers 12 residues. Between the trimmed V and J ends, which lost 4 bases and 14 bases, there was a span of 15 bases. The germline CDR1 and CDR2 sequences are MGHDK and SYGVNS. CDR3 loop: CASSAPGEGEYF. In nucleotides, the CDR3 is TGTGCCAGCAGTGCCCCGGGGGAGGGGGAGTACTTC. Supplemented by reference TRBV25-1 and TRBJ2-4, the full variable domain reads EADIYQTPRYLVIGTGKKITLECSQTMGHDKMYWYQQDPGMELHLIHYSYGVNSTEKGDLSSESTVSRIRTEHFPLTLESARPSHTSQYLCASSAPGEGEYFGAGTRLSVL.

The chain employs TRBV30 and TRBJ2-7; a weak D match, TRBD1 (5 bases). This CDR3 has 13 residues. With 3 bases removed from V and 2 bases from J, the gap between germline ends came to 11 bases. Germline CDR1 and CDR2: GTSNPN and SVGIG (reference sequence). The CDR3 nucleotides are TGTGCCTGGAGGTTAGACAGCCCCTACGAGCAGTACTTC. This sequence encodes CAWRLDSPYEQYF.

The CDR3 protein is CASRNSERGGNIQYF. The DNA for the CDR3 is TGTGCCAGCAGGAACTCGGAGCGGGGGGGGAACATTCAGTACTTC. This chain connects TRBV2 to TRBJ2-4; the match to TRBD2 covers 10 bases. Germline V CDR1 and CDR2: SNHLY, FYNNEI. The CDR3 loop spans 15 amino acids. The ends lost 6 bases at V and 7 bases at J; junction bases unmatched: 9.